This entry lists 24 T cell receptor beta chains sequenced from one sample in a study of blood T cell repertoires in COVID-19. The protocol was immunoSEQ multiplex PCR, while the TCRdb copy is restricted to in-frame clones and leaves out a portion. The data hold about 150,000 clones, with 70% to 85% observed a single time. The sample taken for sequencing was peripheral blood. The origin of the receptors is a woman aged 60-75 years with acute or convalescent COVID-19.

The CDR3 sequence: CASSLGQGNTEAFF. The CDR3 DNA reads as TGTGCCAGCAGCTTAGGTCAGGGGAACACTGAAGCTTTCTTT. The rearrangement uses TRBV11-3 and TRBJ1-1; D may be TRBD1 (5 bases). With 1 base removed from V and 1 base from J, the gap between germline ends came to 7 bases. Germline assignment: CDR1 SGHNT and CDR2 YENEEA. The CDR3 runs to 14 residues.

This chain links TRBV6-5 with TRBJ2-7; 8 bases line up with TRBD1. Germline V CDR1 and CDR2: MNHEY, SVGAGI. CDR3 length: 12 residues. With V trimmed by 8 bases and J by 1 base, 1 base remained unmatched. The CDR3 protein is CASRDRSYEQYV. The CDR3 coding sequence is TGTGCCAGCCGGGACAGGTCCTACGAGCAGTACGTC.

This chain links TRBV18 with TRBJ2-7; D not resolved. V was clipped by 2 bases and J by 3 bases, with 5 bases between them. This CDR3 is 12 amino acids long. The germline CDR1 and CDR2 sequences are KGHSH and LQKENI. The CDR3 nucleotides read TGTGCCAGCTCACCAAATAACTACGAGCAGTACGTC. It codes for CASSPNNYEQYV.

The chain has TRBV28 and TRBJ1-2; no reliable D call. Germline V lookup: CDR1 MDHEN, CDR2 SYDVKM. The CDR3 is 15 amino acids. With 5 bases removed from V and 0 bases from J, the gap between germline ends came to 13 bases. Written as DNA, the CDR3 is TGTGCCAGCAGTCAACCCGACACTTCTAACTATGGCTACACCTTC. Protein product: CASSQPDTSNYGYTF.

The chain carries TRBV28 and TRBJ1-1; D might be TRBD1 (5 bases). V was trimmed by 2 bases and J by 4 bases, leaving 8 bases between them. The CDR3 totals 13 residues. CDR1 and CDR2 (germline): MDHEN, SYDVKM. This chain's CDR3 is CASSLRTLTEAFF. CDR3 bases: TGTGCCAGCAGTTTACGGACACTCACTGAAGCTTTCTTT.

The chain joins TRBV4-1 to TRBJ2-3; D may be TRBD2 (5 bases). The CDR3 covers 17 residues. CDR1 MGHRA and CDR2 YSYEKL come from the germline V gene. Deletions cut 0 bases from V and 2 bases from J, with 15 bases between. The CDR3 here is CASSQEGSGLATDTQYF. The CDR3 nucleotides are TGCGCCAGCAGCCAAGAGGGAAGCGGACTTGCCACAGATACGCAGTATTTT.

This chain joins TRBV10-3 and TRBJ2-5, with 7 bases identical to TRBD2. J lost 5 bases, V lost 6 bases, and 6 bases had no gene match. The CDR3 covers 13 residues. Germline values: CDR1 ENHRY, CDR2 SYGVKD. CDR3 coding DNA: TGTGCCATCAGCCTACTAGCGACGGAGACCCAGTACTTC. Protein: CAISLLATETQYF.

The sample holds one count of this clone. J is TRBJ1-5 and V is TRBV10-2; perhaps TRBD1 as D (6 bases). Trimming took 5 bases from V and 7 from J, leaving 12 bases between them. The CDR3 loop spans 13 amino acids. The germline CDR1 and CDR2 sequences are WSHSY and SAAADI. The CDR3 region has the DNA TGCGCCAGCAGTCAGGGGCTAGGGCAGCCCCAGCATTTT. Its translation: CASSQGLGQPQHF.

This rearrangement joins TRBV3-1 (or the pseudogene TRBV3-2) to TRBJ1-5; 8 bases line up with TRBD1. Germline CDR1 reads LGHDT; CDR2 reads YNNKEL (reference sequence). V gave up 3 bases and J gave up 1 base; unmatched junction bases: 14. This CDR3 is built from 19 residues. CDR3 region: CASSQGLGQGTGSNQPQHF. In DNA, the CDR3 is TGTGCCAGCAGCCAGGGGCTGGGCCAAGGGACAGGAAGCAATCAGCCCCAGCATTTT.

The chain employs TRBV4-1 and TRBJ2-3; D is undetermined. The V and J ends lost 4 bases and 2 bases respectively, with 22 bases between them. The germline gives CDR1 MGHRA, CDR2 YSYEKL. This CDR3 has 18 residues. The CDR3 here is CASSRLPWVQYITDTQYF. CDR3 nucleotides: TGCGCCAGCAGCCGACTCCCGTGGGTGCAATACATCACAGATACGCAGTATTTT.

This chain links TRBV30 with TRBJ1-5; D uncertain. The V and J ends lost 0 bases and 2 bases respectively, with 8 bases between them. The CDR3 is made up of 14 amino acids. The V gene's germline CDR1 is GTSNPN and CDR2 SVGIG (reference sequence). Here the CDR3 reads CAWSVGRRNQPQHF. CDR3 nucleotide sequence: TGTGCCTGGAGTGTAGGCAGGCGCAATCAGCCCCAGCATTTT.

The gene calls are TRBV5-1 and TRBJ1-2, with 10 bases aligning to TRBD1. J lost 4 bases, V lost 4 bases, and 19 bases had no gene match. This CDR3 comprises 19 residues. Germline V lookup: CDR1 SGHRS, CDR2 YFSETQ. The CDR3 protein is CASSRPSSTGTGAIYGYTF. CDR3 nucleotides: TGCGCCAGCAGCCGACCCAGTTCCACCGGGACAGGGGCGATCTATGGCTACACCTTC.

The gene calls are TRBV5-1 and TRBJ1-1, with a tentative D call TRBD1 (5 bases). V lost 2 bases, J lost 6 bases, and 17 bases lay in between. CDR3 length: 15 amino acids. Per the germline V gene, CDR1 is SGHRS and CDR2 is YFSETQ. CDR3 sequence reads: CASSFSAGNSAEAFF. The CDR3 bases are TGCGCCAGCAGCTTCTCGGCAGGGAATAGTGCTGAAGCTTTCTTT.

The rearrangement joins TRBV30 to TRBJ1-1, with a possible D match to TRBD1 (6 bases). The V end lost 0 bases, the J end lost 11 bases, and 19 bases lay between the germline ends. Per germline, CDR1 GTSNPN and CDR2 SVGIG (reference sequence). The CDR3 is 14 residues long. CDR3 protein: CAWSVGGSAGEAFF. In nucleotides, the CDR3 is TGTGCCTGGAGTGTAGGAGGCTCCGCAGGGGAGGCTTTCTTT.

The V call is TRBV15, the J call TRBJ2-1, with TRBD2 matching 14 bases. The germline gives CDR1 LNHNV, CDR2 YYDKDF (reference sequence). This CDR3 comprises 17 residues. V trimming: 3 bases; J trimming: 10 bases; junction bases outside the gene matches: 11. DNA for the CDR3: TGTGCCACCAGCAGTTCCCTTGGGACTAGCGGGGGCTTGGAGCAGTTCTTC. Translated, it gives CATSSSLGTSGGLEQFF. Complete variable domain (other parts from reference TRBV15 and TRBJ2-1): DAMVIQNPRYQVTQFGKPVTLSCSQTLNHNVMYWYQQKSSQAPKLLFHYYDKDFNNEADTPDNFQSRRPNTSFCFLDIRSPGLGDTAMYLCATSSSLGTSGGLEQFFGPGTRLTVL.

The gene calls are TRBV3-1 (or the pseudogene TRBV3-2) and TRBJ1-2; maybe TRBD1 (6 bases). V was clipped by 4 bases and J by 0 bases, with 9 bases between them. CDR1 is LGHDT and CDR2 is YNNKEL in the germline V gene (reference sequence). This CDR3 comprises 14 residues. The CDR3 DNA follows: TGTGCCAGCAGCCTACAGGGAGCTAACTATGGCTACACCTTC. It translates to CASSLQGANYGYTF.

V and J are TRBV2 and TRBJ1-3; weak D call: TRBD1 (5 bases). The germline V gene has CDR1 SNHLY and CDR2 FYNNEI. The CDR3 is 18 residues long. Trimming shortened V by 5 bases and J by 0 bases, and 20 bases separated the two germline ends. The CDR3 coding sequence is TGTGCCAGCAGTTGGGGGGATCCCGGGGACTTCTCTGGAAACACCATATATTTT. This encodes CASSWGDPGDFSGNTIYF.

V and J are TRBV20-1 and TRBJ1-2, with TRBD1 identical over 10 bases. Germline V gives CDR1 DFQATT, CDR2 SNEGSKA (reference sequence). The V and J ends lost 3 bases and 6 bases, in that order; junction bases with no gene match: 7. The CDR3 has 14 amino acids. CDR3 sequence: CSASSGQGIDGYTF. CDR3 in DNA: TGCAGTGCTAGTTCGGGACAGGGGATTGATGGCTACACCTTC.

The CDR3: CSVEKGGQGSHGYTF. The CDR3 DNA is TGCAGCGTTGAAAAAGGGGGACAGGGTAGCCATGGCTACACCTTC. The V and J genes are TRBV29-1 and TRBJ1-2, with TRBD1 identical over 9 bases. The CDR3 extends over 15 amino acids. The V and J ends lost 2 bases and 6 bases, in that order; junction bases with no gene match: 10. The germline V gene encodes CDR1 SQVTM and CDR2 ANQGSEA.

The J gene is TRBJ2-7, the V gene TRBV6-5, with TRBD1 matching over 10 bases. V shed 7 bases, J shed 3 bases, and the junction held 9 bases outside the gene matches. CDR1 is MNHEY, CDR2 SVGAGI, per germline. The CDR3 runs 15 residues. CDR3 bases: TGTGCCAGCAAACCTAGACAGGGGGCGATCTACGAGCAGTACGTC. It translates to CASKPRQGAIYEQYV.

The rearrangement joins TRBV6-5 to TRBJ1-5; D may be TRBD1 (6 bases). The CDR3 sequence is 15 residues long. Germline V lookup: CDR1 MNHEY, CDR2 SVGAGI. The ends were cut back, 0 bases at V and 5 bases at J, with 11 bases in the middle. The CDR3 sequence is CASSYSAGADQPQHF. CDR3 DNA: TGTGCCAGCAGTTACTCGGCAGGGGCCGATCAGCCCCAGCATTTT.

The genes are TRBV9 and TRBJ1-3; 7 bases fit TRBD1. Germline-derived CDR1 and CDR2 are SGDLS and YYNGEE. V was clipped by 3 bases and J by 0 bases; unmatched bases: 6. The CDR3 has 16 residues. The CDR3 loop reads CASSASGTVSGNTIYF. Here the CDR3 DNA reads TGTGCCAGCAGCGCCTCCGGGACAGTCTCTGGAAACACCATATATTTT.

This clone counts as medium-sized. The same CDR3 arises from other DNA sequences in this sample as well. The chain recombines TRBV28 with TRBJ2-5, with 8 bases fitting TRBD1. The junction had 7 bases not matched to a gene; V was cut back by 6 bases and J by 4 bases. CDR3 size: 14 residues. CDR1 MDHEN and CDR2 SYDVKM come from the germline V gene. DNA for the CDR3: TGTGCCAGCAGCCGAGGACAGGGTCGAGAGACCCAGTACTTC. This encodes CASSRGQGRETQYF.

The CDR3 nucleotides are TGTGCCAGCAGTTACACAAAGGACCAACCCGGAGGGCAGTACTTC. This translates into CASSYTKDQPGGQYF. The chain uses TRBV6-5 and TRBJ2-7; TRBD2 might be the D (5 bases). The CDR3 sequence is 15 residues long. The V and J ends lost 2 bases and 9 bases respectively, with 20 bases between them. Germline loops: CDR1 MNHEY, CDR2 SVGAGI.